This T cell receptor beta chain was sequenced during a study of human T cells and chemical hapten exposure. Germline lookup yields CDR1 MNHEY and CDR2 SVGEGT. The CDR3 covers 17 residues. V lost 5 bases to trimming and J lost 6 bases, with 23 bases between them. Noted time point: pre-sensitization, week 0. Treatment denoted: therapeutic diphenylcyclopropenone sensitization with weekly scalp DPC. Sample donors consisted of patients with alopecia, aged 18 to 70 years, who were suitable for DPC. Single cDNA molecules in the library carried unique molecular identifiers attached during preparation. TCRdb re-called the RACE reads through MiXCR, storing one row per CDR3 protein. The sample lists roughly 260,000 distinct CDR3 sequences; approximately 8.6% were seen once.

The clonotype was recovered from a woman in her thirties or forties with alopecia areata. Some clones in this sample may be carry-over from other donors' samples. This material consisted of whole blood, taken in connection with sensitization to the hapten diphenylcyclopropenone (DPC). The genes are TRBV6-2 or TRBV6-3 and TRBJ1-5, with a tentative D call TRBD1 (5 bases). The CDR3 region is CASSTSESRGAGQPQHF. The CDR3 DNA reads as TGTGCCAGCAGTACCAGCGAAAGTAGGGGCGCGGGTCAGCCCCAGCATTTT.